Below are 19 T cell receptor beta chains sequenced from a single sample in a study of cytomegalovirus exposure and HLA in healthy donors. The PCR used 60 Vbeta and 13 Jbeta primers. The table came from immunoSEQ multiplex PCR; TCRdb's copy has only in-frame clones and leaves some out. The sample contains around 160,000 clones, 68% of which appear only once. The sequenced sample was PBMCs. Receptors were obtained from a woman aged 18-30 years in good health and CMV-seropositive.

V and J are TRBV12-5 and TRBJ2-3; 10 positions match TRBD2. The CDR3 runs to 15 residues. CDR1 LGHNT and CDR2 FRNRAP come from the germline V gene. After removal of 6 bases from V and 2 bases from J, the junction contained 5 bases not matched to a gene. CDR3 DNA sequence: TGTGCTAGTGGCCTAGCGGGAGAGTTCACAGATACGCAGTATTTT. This gives the protein CASGLAGEFTDTQYF.

In its sample, this clone was seen a few times. In DNA form, the CDR3 reads TGTGCCAGTAGTGTGACCGGGACAGGGACCTACGAGCAGTACTTC. Protein product: CASSVTGTGTYEQYF. This chain connects TRBV19 to TRBJ2-7; 9 nucleotides line up with TRBD1. This CDR3 has 15 residues. The J segment lost 2 bases and the V segment lost 5 bases, leaving 7 bases of the junction unmatched. In germline, CDR1 is LNHDA, CDR2 SQIVND (reference sequence). Filled out from reference TRBV19 and TRBJ2-7, the complete variable domain reads DGGITQSPKYLFRKEGQNVTLSCEQNLNHDAMYWYRQDPGQGLRLIYYSQIVNDFQKGDIAEGYSVSREKKESFPLTVTSAQKNPTAFYLCASSVTGTGTYEQYFGPGTRLTVT.

V and J are TRBV18 and TRBJ1-1, with TRBD1 matching 8 bases. V was clipped by 7 bases and J by 5 bases; unmatched bases: 15. The CDR3 is 16 amino acids. Germline CDR1 KGHSH, CDR2 LQKENI. The CDR3 coding sequence is TGTGCCAGCTTACCCCCCTATTCTACAGGGGGAACTGAAGCTTTCTTT. Translating gives CASLPPYSTGGTEAFF.

This clone was observed a handful of times. This chain uses TRBV14 with TRBJ1-2, with D perhaps TRBD1 (5 bases). CDR3 length equals 13 residues. Germline values: CDR1 SGHDN, CDR2 FVKESK. Trimming pared 1 base from V and 4 bases from J, leaving 7 bases between. The CDR3 region has the DNA TGTGCCAGCAGCCAAGGGGGCCGCTATGGCTACACCTTC. Translating it yields CASSQGGRYGYTF.

This rearrangement joins TRBV28 to TRBJ2-6; D gene unclear. The CDR3 has 16 residues. Germline CDR1 and CDR2: MDHEN and SYDVKM. V was trimmed by 2 bases and J by 3 bases, leaving 11 bases between them. The CDR3 is CASSLGQFVGANVLTF. CDR3 coding DNA: TGTGCCAGCAGTTTAGGCCAGTTTGTTGGGGCCAACGTCCTGACTTTC.

In its sample, this clone is medium-sized. This chain joins TRBV6-5 and TRBJ2-7; 11 bases line up with TRBD2. The CDR3 loop spans 14 amino acids. CDR1 is MNHEY and CDR2 is SVGAGI in the germline V gene. Germline trimming cut 1 base from V and 5 bases from J; bases unmatched to any gene: 1. This chain's CDR3 is CASSYLGLADEQYF. CDR3 in DNA: TGTGCCAGCAGTTACTTGGGACTAGCGGACGAGCAGTACTTC.

This clone showed up just a few times. V usage is TRBV4-3 and J usage is TRBJ2-1; 7 nucleotides agree with TRBD2. V gave up 0 bases and J gave up 10 bases; unmatched junction bases: 12. This CDR3 has 16 residues. The germline gives CDR1 LGHNA, CDR2 YSLEER. CDR3 DNA sequence: TGCGCCAGCAGCCAAGATTTCCCCCCCTACGGGGGGGAGCAGTTCTTC. Protein: CASSQDFPPYGGEQFF.

This clone was observed a few times. The sample carries other DNA sequences with the same CDR3. The genes are TRBV7-3 and TRBJ2-1; 10 bases match TRBD2. V trimming: 5 bases; J trimming: 4 bases; junction bases outside the gene matches: 5. This CDR3 is 15 amino acids long. Germline assignment: CDR1 SGHTA and CDR2 FQGTGA. The CDR3 here is CASSPTSGPYNEQFF. CDR3 nucleotides: TGTGCCAGCAGCCCGACTAGCGGGCCTTACAATGAGCAGTTCTTC.

CDR3 in DNA: TGTGCCAGCAGGTCGAACGGGGGAGGGGGGACTGAAGCTTTCTTT. Its protein product is CASRSNGGGGTEAFF. This chain uses TRBV7-9 with TRBJ1-1, with D perhaps matching TRBD1 (6 bases). Germline lookup yields CDR1 SEHNR and CDR2 FQNEAQ (reference sequence). V lost 6 bases to trimming and J lost 5 bases, with 19 bases between them. The CDR3 is made up of 15 amino acids.

The CDR3 region is CASSYPGGNEKLFF. The CDR3 DNA reads TGTGCCAGCAGTTATCCGGGGGGAAATGAAAAACTGTTTTTT. The rearrangement uses TRBV6-9 and TRBJ1-4, with D perhaps TRBD1 (5 bases). Trimming took 2 bases from V and 5 from J, leaving 9 bases between them. The CDR3 totals 14 residues. Germline V gene lookup returns CDR1 MNHGY and CDR2 SVAAGI.

J is TRBJ1-3 and V is TRBV15; D gene uncertain. This CDR3 comprises 14 residues. Per germline, CDR1 LNHNV and CDR2 YYDKDF (reference sequence). Trimming removed 1 base from V and 0 bases from J, with 4 bases in between. The CDR3 is CATSRAISGNTIYF. In DNA, the CDR3 is TGTGCCACCAGCAGAGCAATCTCTGGAAACACCATATATTTT.

V usage is TRBV6-1 and J usage is TRBJ1-4; D not certain. CDR1 is MNHNS, CDR2 SASEGT, per germline. Trimming removed 4 bases at V and 15 bases at J, with 12 bases between. The CDR3 contains 11 residues. In nucleotides, the CDR3 is TGTGCCAGCAGTGTGAATGCGCGGGTGTTTTTT. It codes for CASSVNARVFF.

The chain couples TRBV5-1 to TRBJ1-1, with 7 bases aligning to TRBD1. The CDR3 contains 13 residues. In germline, CDR1 is SGHRS, CDR2 YFSETQ. The trim removed 5 bases at V and 4 bases at J, leaving 5 bases unmatched. For the CDR3, the DNA is TGCGCCAGCAGTGATGACAGGGCCACTGAAGCTTTCTTT. Protein product: CASSDDRATEAFF.

The chain employs TRBV7-8 and TRBJ1-1, with 10 bases fitting TRBD1. Trimming at V came to 7 bases and at J to 0 bases, leaving 8 bases not matched to a gene. The CDR3 spans 16 residues. Germline V gene data show CDR1 as SGHVS and CDR2 as FQNEAQ. The DNA of the CDR3 is TGTGCCAGCATCCTTCCGGGACAGGGGATGAACACTGAAGCTTTCTTT. Its translation is CASILPGQGMNTEAFF. The variable domain in full, completed from reference TRBV7-8 and TRBJ1-1, reads GAGVSQSPRYKVAKRGQDVALRCDPISGHVSLFWYQQALGQGPEFLTYFQNEAQLDKSGLPSDRFFAERPEGSVSTLKIQRTQQEDSAVYLCASILPGQGMNTEAFFGQGTRLTVV.

The CDR3 DNA sequence: TGTGCCCACTCTATAAACACCGGGGAGCTGTTTTTT. It specifies CAHSINTGELFF. The genes are TRBV10-3 and TRBJ2-2; D is uncertain. Germline V gene sequence: CDR1 ENHRY, CDR2 SYGVKD. This CDR3 region has 12 residues. V was pared by 11 bases and J by 2 bases, with 9 bases between.

This sequence joins TRBV10-1 and TRBJ2-3; 8 bases line up with TRBD1. Trimming removed 6 bases from V and 2 bases from J; junction bases left unmatched: 4. CDR3 length: 14 residues. Germline values: CDR1 WNHNN, CDR2 SYGVQD (reference sequence). CDR3 in amino acids: CASSADRVTDTQYF. The CDR3 bases are TGCGCCAGCAGCGCGGACAGGGTCACAGATACGCAGTATTTT.

This chain connects TRBV30 to TRBJ2-5; possible D gene TRBD2, 6 bases. V gave up 2 bases and J gave up 7 bases, with 20 bases separating them. The CDR3 has 15 amino acids. Germline CDR1 and CDR2: GTSNPN and SVGIG (reference sequence). CDR3 sequence: CAWSPPTSSGVTQYF. The CDR3 DNA is TGTGCCTGGAGTCCTCCTACTAGCTCTGGGGTGACCCAGTACTTC.

The chain employs TRBV27 and TRBJ2-7, with 9 bases matching TRBD2. The V segment lost 6 bases and the J segment 6 bases; nucleotides outside the gene matches: 12. Germline assignment: CDR1 MNHEY and CDR2 SMNVEV (reference sequence). CDR3 size: 15 residues. In DNA, the CDR3 is TGTGCCAGCAGCACAACCGGACTAGCGAAGCGCGAGCAGTACTTC. Protein sequence: CASSTTGLAKREQYF.

The chain couples TRBV5-4 to TRBJ2-1; possibly TRBD2 for D (6 bases). This CDR3 is built from 14 residues. Between the trimmed V and J ends, which lost 5 bases and 8 bases, there was a span of 17 bases. Per the germline V gene, CDR1 is SGHNT and CDR2 is YYREEE (reference sequence). The CDR3 bases are TGTGCCAGCAGTAGCGGCAGCAATCCCTATGAGCAGTTCTTC. Translated, it gives CASSSGSNPYEQFF.